These T cell receptor beta chains were read from a single sample in a study of spatial heterogeneity in lung cancer. TCRdb re-derived calls from the 5' RACE reads in MiXCR, one entry per CDR3 protein. This table holds 90,000 or so distinct CDR3 sequences, over 8.5% found once. The sample was PBMCs, taken at surgery. Every receptor here comes from a male donor with early-stage non-small cell lung cancer. Each CDR3 is given with its conserved first and last residue. The D gene is left open where the match is weak. Size values are once, few and many counts, or a class for expanded clones, and some rows have none.

TRBD1,.,TRBV5-4,TRBJ2-5,TGTGCCAGCAGCAAGGACAGGAGCCAAGAGACCCAGTACTTC,CASSKDRSQETQYF
.,few,TRBV29-1,TRBJ2-7,TGCAGCGTTCTGGGCGGGTTAGGGTCCAAGTACGAGCAGTACTTC,CSVLGGLGSKYEQYF
TRBD2,few,TRBV7-2,TRBJ2-3,TGTGCCAGCAGCCAAGGTGGACTAGCGGGGCGTACAGATACGCAGTATTTT,CASSQGGLAGRTDTQYF
TRBD1,.,TRBV11-2,TRBJ1-1,TGTGCCAGCAGCTTAGTGACTAGGCGGGACAGTGAAGCTTTCTTT,CASSLVTRRDSEAFF
.,many,TRBV5-1,TRBJ2-2,TGCGCCAGCAGCCCAGGACGGACCCAGGGGACCGGGGAGCTGTTTTTT,CASSPGRTQGTGELFF
.,.,TRBV4-1,TRBJ2-7,TGCGCCAGCAGCCAAGATCTGACCCGAGGGAGCAACGAGCAGTACTTC,CASSQDLTRGSNEQYF
.,few,TRBV7-7,TRBJ2-7,TGTGCCAGCAGCTTAGAGGAGGGGGCCTCCTACGAGCAGTACTTC,CASSLEEGASYEQYF
TRBD2,once,TRBV29-1,TRBJ2-3,TGCAGCGCCACCCAATTACTAGCGGGAGGGTATCGGGCCACAGATACGCAGTATTTT,CSATQLLAGGYRATDTQYF
.,many,TRBV7-2,TRBJ2-7,TGTGCCAGCAGCAGGGGACGCACGGGCGAGCAGTACTTC,CASSRGRTGEQYF
TRBD2,.,TRBV10-3,TRBJ2-2,TGTGCCATCAGTGAGTCGGCTAGCGGGACCCCCGGGGAGCTGTTTTTT,CAISESASGTPGELFF
.,.,TRBV7-2,TRBJ2-1,TGTGCCAGCAGCCCAGATAGCGGATACAATGAGCAGTTCTTC,CASSPDSGYNEQFF
TRBD1,few,TRBV20-1,TRBJ2-3,TGCAGTGCTAGAGCCCATACGGGACAGGGGAGCACAGATACGCAGTATTTT,CSARAHTGQGSTDTQYF
.,many,TRBV21-1,TRBJ2-3,TGTGCCAGCAGCAAAGCCTTGGGGCAGATGGACTGGACAGATACGCAGTATTTT,CASSKALGQMDWTDTQYF
.,few,TRBV5-4,TRBJ1-2,TGTGCCAGCAGCCCGAATAGTGCCACAGGAAACTATGGCTACACCTTC,CASSPNSATGNYGYTF
TRBD1,.,TRBV3-1,TRBJ1-1,TGTGCCAGCACTCTCGAGTCAGGGGGAACTTTCTTT,CASTLESGGTFF
.,few,TRBV28,TRBJ1-1,TGTGCCAGCAGTTTGGGGGGAAACATGAACACTGAAGCTTTCTTT,CASSLGGNMNTEAFF
TRBD1,.,TRBV5-4,TRBJ1-2,TGTGCCAGCAGCTTGGACAGGGGGGATGGCTACACCTTC,CASSLDRGDGYTF
TRBD1,.,TRBV28,TRBJ1-2,TGTGCCAGCAGTTTTGGACAGGGAAACTATGGCTACACCTTC,CASSFGQGNYGYTF
.,.,TRBV5-1,TRBJ2-3,TGCGCCAGCAGCGGCGGGACTTCAGATACGCAGTATTTT,CASSGGTSDTQYF
.,many,TRBV5-4,TRBJ1-1,TGTGCCAGCAGCCACCTTGAGGGGAATGAAGCTTTCTTT,CASSHLEGNEAFF
.,many,TRBV20-1,TRBJ1-1,TGCAGTGCCAGTAGGGACAAGCATGAAGCTTTCTTT,CSASRDKHEAFF
TRBD1,few,TRBV12-3/TRBV12-4,TRBJ1-4,TGTGCCAGCAGTTTTACAGGGGGTAGCGAAAAACTGTTTTTT,CASSFTGGSEKLFF